This entry concerns a single T cell receptor (beta chain). Its matching antigen is unknown. The treatment is: oral pan-JAK inhibitor, 5-10 mg twice daily. Trimming stripped 10 bases from V and 0 bases from J, with 7 bases between. The CDR3 is 13 amino acids. The germline gives CDR1 MDHEN, CDR2 SYDVKM. The data stem from a study of CD8+ T cells in alopecia areata. Overall study results and limits: Scalp repertoires also include resident alphabeta T cells from normal skin.

RNA, once extracted, was reverse transcribed into cDNA for use as the sequencing template. Measured with immunoSEQ multiplex PCR; TCRdb has only the in-frame clones, and not every one. This table holds about 120,000 clones, around 56% found once. The input for sequencing was CD4+ T cells sorted from blood, taken at week 4, from a patient treated with tofacitinib. This chain joins TRBV28 and TRBJ2-6; no reliable D call. The source of this sequence is a human donor with alopecia areata. CDR3 bases: TGTGCCATCTGGGGCTCTGGGGCCAACGTCCTGACTTTC. It translates to CAIWGSGANVLTF.